A selection of T cell receptor beta chains follows, all from one sample in a study of shared clonotypes between healthy human individuals. Clones were read by immunoSEQ multiplex PCR, and TCRdb kept only the in-frame ones, dropping some. The sample contains roughly 600,000 clones, roughly 98% of which appear only once. Sequenced: naive CD8+ T cells sorted from blood. These receptors originate from a man aged 30-40 years in good health. CDR3s include the opening cysteine and the closing phenylalanine or tryptophan. The order of the fields is D gene, clone size, J gene, V gene, CDR3 protein, CDR3 DNA. A D gene is named only where the DNA matches it firmly. Not all rows give a size; the values are once, few, many and, for expanded clones, a class.

>NA|NA|TRBJ2-2|TRBV6-5
CASSSDSRSVTGELFF
TGTGCCAGCAGTTCCGACTCTCGTTCCGTCACCGGGGAGCTGTTTTTT
>TRBD2|NA|TRBJ2-1|TRBV6-5
CASSYYSGGLDEQFF
TGTGCCAGCAGTTATTATAGCGGGGGGCTCGATGAGCAGTTCTTC
>NA|NA|TRBJ1-3|TRBV7-6
CASSLVVGVGNTIYF
TGTGCCAGCAGCTTAGTCGTCGGGGTCGGAAACACCATATATTTT
>TRBD1|NA|TRBJ2-7|TRBV7-8
CASSLARTGGSYEQYF
TGTGCCAGCAGCTTAGCGAGGACAGGGGGCTCCTACGAGCAGTACTTC
>NA|NA|TRBJ2-7|TRBV29-1
CSVVMRGGRSGEQYF
TGCAGCGTTGTGATGAGGGGCGGTAGATCCGGCGAGCAGTACTTC
>NA|NA|TRBJ2-7|TRBV5-4
CASSLGDSYYEQYF
TGTGCCAGCAGCTTGGGGGACTCGTACTACGAGCAGTACTTC
>NA|NA|TRBJ2-1|TRBV15
CATSGGTFSYNEQFF
TGTGCCACCAGCGGCGGGACTTTCTCCTACAATGAGCAGTTCTTC
>NA|NA|TRBJ2-7|TRBV7-8
CASSRGVGPSYEQYF
TGTGCCAGCAGCCGAGGAGTGGGTCCTTCCTACGAGCAGTACTTC
>NA|NA|TRBJ2-5|TRBV18
CASSPIAQETQYF
TGTGCCAGCTCACCGATCGCTCAAGAGACCCAGTACTTC
>NA|NA|TRBJ2-5|TRBV11-2
CASSFKQTPPETQYF
TGTGCCAGCAGCTTTAAGCAGACTCCCCCAGAGACCCAGTACTTC
>NA|NA|TRBJ2-7|TRBV29-1
CSVGSAPYEQYF
TGCAGCGTTGGGAGCGCACCCTACGAGCAGTACTTC
>NA|NA|TRBJ1-2|TRBV18
CASSPRPGSNYGYTF
TGTGCCAGCTCACCACGCCCAGGGTCTAACTATGGCTACACCTTC
>TRBD1|NA|TRBJ1-5|TRBV6-5
CASSLDRGRLQPQHF
TGTGCCAGCAGTCTCGACAGGGGGCGCCTTCAGCCCCAGCATTTT
>NA|NA|TRBJ2-7|TRBV4-2
CASSQDWRVDYEQYF
TGTGCCAGCAGCCAAGATTGGCGGGTCGACTACGAGCAGTACTTC
>TRBD1|NA|TRBJ2-2|TRBV5-5
CASSLGTGRHTGELFF
TGTGCCAGCAGCTTGGGGACAGGGAGACACACCGGGGAGCTGTTTTTT
>NA|NA|TRBJ2-3|TRBV2
CASSDPSGSTDTQYF
TGTGCCAGCAGTGATCCCAGCGGGAGCACAGATACGCAGTATTTT
>NA|NA|TRBJ2-1|TRBV5-1
CASGPARSYNEQFF
TGCGCCAGCGGCCCCGCACGGTCCTACAATGAGCAGTTCTTC
>TRBD1|NA|TRBJ2-1|TRBV19
CASSGTGVNEQFF
TGTGCCAGTAGCGGGACAGGGGTTAATGAGCAGTTCTTC
>NA|NA|TRBJ2-7|TRBV5-5
CASSHPGTSYEQYF
TGTGCCAGCAGCCATCCGGGGACTTCCTACGAGCAGTACTTC
>TRBD2|NA|TRBJ2-7|TRBV7-9
CASSLPVAGGYEQYF
TGTGCCAGCAGCCTACCCGTAGCGGGAGGATACGAGCAGTACTTC
>TRBD1|NA|TRBJ2-2|TRBV7-8
CASSFKTGVPSNTGELFF
TGTGCCAGCAGCTTTAAGACAGGGGTCCCGTCCAATACCGGGGAGCTGTTTTTT
>TRBD2|NA|TRBJ2-7|TRBV27
CASSPGASGPYEQYF
TGTGCCAGCAGTCCGGGCGCTAGCGGTCCCTACGAGCAGTACTTC
>NA|once|TRBJ2-7|TRBV7-9
CASTASVVGDIHYEQYF
TGTGCCAGCACCGCCTCGGTGGTCGGGGACATTCACTACGAGCAGTACTTC
>NA|NA|TRBJ2-7|TRBV7-9
CASSLVSLISYEQYF
TGTGCCAGCAGCTTAGTTTCCCTAATTTCCTACGAGCAGTACTTC
>NA|NA|TRBJ2-7|TRBV4-1
CASSQERPDYEQYF
TGCGCCAGCAGCCAAGAAAGGCCGGACTACGAGCAGTACTTC
>NA|NA|TRBJ2-1|TRBV21-1
CASSKKGGTCVKGEDEQFF
TGTGCCAGCAGCAAAAAGGGCGGGACATGCGTCAAGGGAGAGGATGAGCAGTTCTTC
>NA|NA|TRBJ2-7|TRBV7-9
CASSHSDGYEQYF
TGTGCCAGCAGCCACAGCGACGGCTACGAGCAGTACTTC
>NA|NA|TRBJ2-3|TRBV27
CASKFLGRDTDTQYF
TGTGCCAGCAAGTTCCTCGGCAGGGACACAGATACGCAGTATTTT